The next 11 T cell receptor beta chains were all read from a single sample in a study of monozygotic twins with inflammatory bowel disease. Each CDR3 protein gets one entry in TCRdb, which reprocessed the 5' RACE reads and gives no DNA. The sample table includes about 300,000 distinct CDR3 sequences. The sample taken for sequencing was blood. Receptors originate from a human donor with ulcerative colitis or Crohn's disease, or a healthy co-twin of an affected twin (not recorded which).

CDR3 sequence reads: CASSNGAQENFSYEQYF. The chain carries TRBV21-1 and TRBJ2-7; as DNA is missing, the TRBD1 call by TCRdb cannot be tested. TRBV21-1 is termed a pseudogene. The CDR3 is 17 residues long.

This chain links TRBV6-2 or TRBV6-3 with TRBJ2-7; checking the TCRdb D call of TRBD2 is not possible without DNA. Germline CDR1 MNHEY, CDR2 SVGEGT. The CDR3 sequence is 15 residues long. CDR3 residues: CASSKGGTVLTEQYF.

The CDR3 region is CASSSSPSGGLEQFF. V usage is TRBV13 and J usage is TRBJ2-1; the TRBD2 assignment by TCRdb is unverifiable without DNA. CDR1 and CDR2 (germline): PRHDT, FYEKMQ (reference sequence). This CDR3 region has 15 residues. Full variable domain (missing parts from reference TRBV13 and TRBJ2-1): AAGVIQSPRHLIKEKRETATLKCYPIPRHDTVYWYQQGPGQDPQFLISFYEKMQSDKGSIPDRFSAQQFSDYHSELNMSSLELGDSALYFCASSSSPSGGLEQFFGPGTRLTVL.

The chain combines TRBV7-2 with TRBJ2-2; no DNA is available, so the TRBD2 call from TCRdb remains unchecked. Germline V gene lookup returns CDR1 SGHTA and CDR2 FQGNSA. CDR3 size: 15 residues. CDR3 in amino acids: CASGLEGRVTGELFF.

The V gene is TRBV6-5, the J gene TRBJ2-7; with no DNA, the TCRdb D assignment of TRBD1 cannot be verified. CDR3 length: 13 residues. Germline V lookup: CDR1 MNHEY, CDR2 SVGAGI. The CDR3 sequence is CASLGQGVGEQYF.

The chain carries TRBV11-2 and TRBJ2-7; TCRdb's D call of TRBD2 is untestable without DNA. The germline CDR1 and CDR2 sequences are SGHAT and FQNNGV. The CDR3 totals 18 residues. Here the CDR3 reads CASSLVSGLAAEGYEQYF.

V gene TRBV24-1 combines with J gene TRBJ2-3; TCRdb calls TRBD2, which cannot be checked without DNA. The CDR3 covers 15 residues. Germline values: CDR1 KGHDR, CDR2 SFDVKD. CDR3 residues: CATSDWTEAADTQYF.

The chain recombines TRBV20-1 with TRBJ2-2; lacking DNA, the TRBD2 call made by TCRdb goes unchecked. Germline loops: CDR1 DFQATT, CDR2 SNEGSKA (reference sequence). The CDR3 runs to 15 residues. The CDR3 here is CSARGLAANTGELFF.

The gene calls are TRBV7-2 and TRBJ2-6. This CDR3 contains 17 residues. CDR1 SGHTA and CDR2 FQGNSA come from the germline V gene. The CDR3: CASSLKNRPSGANVLTF.

This chain connects TRBV28 to TRBJ1-5; TCRdb reports TRBD1, a call that lacks DNA to check it against. CDR1 and CDR2 from the germline V gene are MDHEN and SYDVKM. The CDR3 is 16 residues long. The chain's CDR3 is CASSYPGTAINQPQHF.

V gene TRBV5-6 combines with J gene TRBJ2-5; TCRdb proposes TRBD1, but this gene call is untestable without DNA. Germline V CDR1 and CDR2: SGHDT, YYEEEE. The CDR3 is made up of 13 amino acids. CDR3 amino acids: CASSQGGDETQYF.